This record looks at one T cell receptor beta chain sequence and its context. Its antigen is not known. The data belong to a study of T-cell reconstitution after alpha-beta-depleted transplantation in children. Study-wide results and caveats: After one year, T-cell counts and TCRbeta diversity mostly came from new T cells. High day-60 TCRbeta diversity in some patients came from surviving recipient T cells and thymic progenitors.

Germline loops: CDR1 DFQATT, CDR2 SNEGSKA (reference sequence). V lost 1 base, J lost 6 bases, and 10 bases stayed unmatched. This CDR3 region has 16 residues. For TCRbeta, the library was prepared with unique molecular identifiers. TCRdb re-analysed the PCR reads in MiXCR, keeping a single row per CDR3 protein. This sample carries about 610,000 distinct CDR3 sequences, around 27% of them seen once, and the ten largest clones take less than 40%. J is TRBJ1-5 and V is TRBV20-1, with TRBD1 matching 9 bases. The receptor was derived from a boy younger than two with Wiskott-Aldrich syndrome, due to receive a stem cell transplant. The material was PBMCs, obtained before TCRalphabeta/CD19-depleted stem cell transplant. The CDR3 DNA sequence: TGCAGTGCTAGAGCAGCCGGGACAGGGCTTGTTCAGCCCCAGCATTTT. This encodes CSARAAGTGLVQPQHF.